This TCR beta chain was captured in a study of T cell changes during pregnancy in multiple sclerosis. Assay: immunoSEQ multiplex PCR; the TCRdb copy retains only in-frame clones and omits some. The sample yields tens of thousands of clones, 90% to 95% seen once. The CDR3 consists of 10 residues. V shed 6 bases and J shed 11 bases, with 12 bases lying between them. Germline V gene data show CDR1 as DFQATT and CDR2 as SNEGSKA (reference sequence). The sequence came from a female donor with multiple sclerosis, enrolled in a pregnancy study. J is TRBJ2-3 and V is TRBV20-1, with D perhaps matching TRBD1 (6 bases). Sequencing used peripheral blood, obtained in the second trimester of pregnancy. The CDR3 sequence: CSAGGFLQYF. DNA of the CDR3: TGCAGTGCAGGGGGTTTCCTGCAGTATTTT.